The clone carrying this T cell receptor (beta chain) was seen a few times. Antigen specificity is unknown. The data are from a study of T-cell memory formation after mild COVID-19. Across the whole study: Among the donors, TCR clusters were largely specific to each donor. Notes on the study in general: Clones that contracted clustered mainly in CM and EM if CD4+ and in EMRA if CD8+.

MiXCR, run by TCRdb on the 5' RACE reads, gives a single entry per CDR3 protein. The sample holds some 290,000 distinct CDR3 sequences, roughly 15% seen once. V dropped 8 bases and J dropped 3 bases, with 5 bases sitting between them. The CDR3 runs to 11 residues. This sequence was found in a young man who had mild COVID-19 (a few samples of this study predate the infection). Cell type and time point are not known. The rearrangement joins TRBV12-3 or TRBV12-4 to TRBJ1-3; D remains unclear. Sample: PBMCs or a T cell subset sorted from them (not recorded which). CDR3 protein: CASHLGNTIYF. CDR3 coding DNA: TGTGCCAGCCACCTTGGAAACACCATATATTTT.